These 27 T cell receptor beta chains originate from one sample sequenced in a study of CD8 T cells in Susac syndrome. Reverse transcription of 0.5 to 1 ug RNA was performed with random hexamers. Each CDR3 protein gets one entry after TCRdb re-called the immunoSEQ multiplex PCR reads with MiXCR. The sample includes 250,000 to 350,000 distinct CDR3 sequences, roughly 94% of them seen just once. The sample comprised CD4+ T cells from PBMCs. The receptors shown here come from a human donor with multiple sclerosis.

The chain has TRBV29-1 and TRBJ2-2; D uncertain. The germline CDR1 and CDR2 sequences are SQVTM and ANQGSEA. Between the trimmed V and J ends, which lost 4 bases and 2 bases, there was a span of 11 bases. The CDR3 has 14 residues. CDR3 sequence: CSVASPSNTGELFF. The CDR3 DNA reads TGCAGCGTTGCTTCCCCCAGCAACACCGGGGAGCTGTTTTTT.

The V gene is TRBV4-2, the J gene TRBJ2-5, with 8 bases identical to TRBD2. The CDR3 runs 15 residues. The germline V gene has CDR1 LGHNA and CDR2 YNFKEQ. V lost 0 bases to trimming and J lost 3 bases; unmatched junction nucleotides: 3. The CDR3 DNA sequence: TGTGCCAGCAGCCAAGATCTACTAGCGGAAGAGACCCAGTACTTC. This codes for CASSQDLLAEETQYF.

The chain has TRBV9 and TRBJ2-3; D gene ambiguous. With 0 bases removed from V and 5 bases from J, the gap between germline ends came to 7 bases. The CDR3 is 13 residues long. From germline, CDR1 is SGDLS and CDR2 YYNGEE. CDR3 in DNA: TGTGCCAGCAGCGTAGTTGCGGAAGATACGCAGTATTTT. This sequence encodes CASSVVAEDTQYF.

CDR3 sequence: CASSLRYLDTEAFF. CDR3 sequence (DNA): TGTGCCAGCAGTTTGAGGTATTTGGACACTGAAGCTTTCTTT. The rearrangement uses TRBV12-3 or TRBV12-4 and TRBJ1-1; D remains unclear. Between the trimmed V and J ends, which lost 3 bases and 3 bases, there was a span of 11 bases. CDR3 length: 14 amino acids.

The V gene is TRBV30, the J gene TRBJ1-5, with D uncertain. V lost 7 bases and J 5 bases, leaving 18 bases between the germline ends. Germline CDR1 reads GTSNPN; CDR2 reads SVGIG (reference sequence). CDR3 size: 14 residues. This CDR3 reads CAFSPGSTDQPQHF. The CDR3, as DNA: TGTGCCTTCTCCCCGGGCTCAACGGATCAGCCCCAGCATTTT.

A single count supports this clonotype. DNA for the CDR3: TGTGCCAGCAGTCAGACAGGAGGGACCCCCAATGAGCAGTTCTTC. The encoded protein is CASSQTGGTPNEQFF. The rearrangement uses TRBV12-3 or TRBV12-4 and TRBJ2-1; D is perhaps TRBD1 or TRBD2 (6 bases each). This CDR3 is built from 15 residues. V gave up 5 bases and J gave up 6 bases, with 17 bases separating them.

The rearrangement uses TRBV3-1 and TRBJ2-3, with unresolved D. The CDR3 runs 13 residues. Per the germline V gene, CDR1 is LGHDT and CDR2 is YNNKEL (reference sequence). Trimming shortened V by 4 bases and J by 7 bases, and 12 bases separated the two germline ends. As DNA, the CDR3 is TGTGCCAGCAGCCCCCAGCCTCCGCATACGCAGTATTTT. Translating it yields CASSPQPPHTQYF.

The rearrangement joins TRBV6-6 to TRBJ1-3, with 9 bases matching TRBD1. The junction had 6 bases not matched to a gene; V was cut back by 5 bases and J by 4 bases. Per the germline V gene, CDR1 is MNHNY and CDR2 is SVGAGI (reference sequence). The CDR3 length is 15 residues. CDR3 sequence reads: CASSDTGGHGNTIYF. CDR3 DNA sequence: TGTGCCAGCAGTGACACAGGGGGCCACGGAAACACCATATATTTT.

The DNA of the CDR3 is TGTGCCAGCAGATACCCCGCAGGGAGCGAGCAGTACTTC. Its translation: CASRYPAGSEQYF. The chain has TRBV5-5 and TRBJ2-7; the D gene could be TRBD1 or TRBD2 (5 bases each). The V end was cut by 5 bases, the J end by 6 bases, with 15 bases between. CDR1 and CDR2 (germline): SGHKS, YYEKEE (reference sequence). This CDR3 has 13 amino acids.

The chain recombines TRBV7-8 with TRBJ2-4; D remains ambiguous. V was clipped by 1 base and J by 0 bases, with 7 bases between them. Germline V gene data show CDR1 as SGHVS and CDR2 as FQNEAQ. The CDR3 extends over 15 amino acids. The CDR3 sequence: CASSLGPLAKNIQYF. The CDR3 nucleotides are TGTGCCAGCAGCTTAGGACCGCTAGCCAAAAACATTCAGTACTTC.

This clonotype was picked up a small number of times. The chain is built from TRBV7-2 and TRBJ1-2, with 11 positions matching TRBD1. CDR3 length: 14 residues. The ends lost 4 bases at V and 8 bases at J; junction bases unmatched: 6. Germline V lookup: CDR1 SGHTA, CDR2 FQGNSA. The CDR3 sequence: CASSYGQGASGYTF. CDR3 in DNA: TGTGCCAGCAGCTACGGACAGGGGGCGAGCGGCTACACCTTC.

The gene calls are TRBV3-1 and TRBJ1-3; D unclear. The CDR3 sequence is 15 residues long. The V end lost 0 bases, the J end lost 5 bases, and 11 bases lay between the germline ends. Germline CDR1 and CDR2: LGHDT and YNNKEL (reference sequence). CDR3 coding DNA: TGTGCCAGCAGCCAAGATTTACGACGGCGAAACACCATATATTTT. Residues: CASSQDLRRRNTIYF. Drawing the rest from reference TRBV3-1 and TRBJ1-3, the complete variable domain is DTAVSQTPKYLVTQMGNDKSIKCEQNLGHDTMYWYKQDSKKFLKIMFSYNNKELIINETVPNRFSPKSPDKAHLNLHINSLELGDSAVYFCASSQDLRRRNTIYFGEGSWLTVV.

The chain carries TRBV20-1 and TRBJ2-2, with TRBD2 matching over 7 bases. Per the germline V gene, CDR1 is DFQATT and CDR2 is SNEGSKA (reference sequence). The V gene end was trimmed by 6 bases and the J gene end by 6 bases; junction bases not matched to a gene: 10. This CDR3 has 14 residues. CDR3 DNA: TGCAGTGCCCACCCCCCACTAGCGTCCGGGGAGCTGTTTTTT. It translates to CSAHPPLASGELFF.

The chain combines TRBV7-9 with TRBJ2-7, with D possibly being TRBD2 (5 bases). Germline V gives CDR1 SEHNR, CDR2 FQNEAQ (reference sequence). V was trimmed by 1 base and J by 2 bases, leaving 12 bases between them. This CDR3 contains 15 residues. CDR3 protein: CASSLGGRGTYEQYF. CDR3 nucleotides: TGTGCCAGCAGCTTAGGTGGCCGGGGAACCTACGAGCAGTACTTC.

This chain connects TRBV10-3 to TRBJ2-3; possibly TRBD1 or TRBD2 for D (5 bases each). From germline, CDR1 is ENHRY and CDR2 SYGVKD. V was clipped by 4 bases and J by 1 base, with 12 bases between them. The CDR3 has 15 amino acids. The DNA for the CDR3 is TGTGCCATCAGTGCTGGGGCGGGCGGCACAGATACGCAGTATTTT. Translation: CAISAGAGGTDTQYF.

V is TRBV18 and J is TRBJ1-1; D gene ambiguous. Trimming left V 4 bases short and J 5 bases short, with 14 bases between. This CDR3 is built from 14 residues. Per germline, CDR1 KGHSH and CDR2 LQKENI. Written as DNA, the CDR3 is TGTGCCAGCTCACAGGAGTTAAGGCAAACTGAAGCTTTCTTT. Translated, it gives CASSQELRQTEAFF. The whole variable domain, filled in from reference TRBV18 and TRBJ1-1, reads NAGVMQNPRHLVRRRGQEARLRCSPMKGHSHVYWYRQLPEEGLKFMVYLQKENIIDESGMPKERFSAEFPKEGPSILRIQQVVRGDSAAYFCASSQELRQTEAFFGQGTRLTVV.

The chain links TRBV11-3 to TRBJ2-5; 11 positions agree with TRBD2. The ends lost 5 bases at V and 3 bases at J; junction bases unmatched: 5. From germline, CDR1 is SGHNT and CDR2 YENEEA. CDR3 size: 15 residues. CDR3 sequence: CASSPQTSGEETQYF. The DNA for the CDR3 is TGTGCCAGCAGCCCCCAGACTAGCGGGGAAGAGACCCAGTACTTC.

CDR3 bases: TGTGCCAGCAGCAGAAGGGGACAGGGCAATCAGCCCCAGCATTTT. It is translated as CASSRRGQGNQPQHF. This chain connects TRBV6-5 to TRBJ1-5; TRBD1 matches 8 bases. CDR3 length: 15 amino acids. V lost 6 bases, J lost 2 bases, and 6 bases stayed unmatched. Germline V CDR1 and CDR2: MNHEY, SVGAGI.

The CDR3 protein is CASSVAATSWGTGELFF. As DNA, the CDR3 is TGTGCCAGCAGCGTAGCCGCTACTAGTTGGGGCACCGGGGAGCTGTTTTTT. V usage is TRBV9 and J usage is TRBJ2-2; D possibly corresponds to TRBD2 (5 bases). Trimming took off 0 bases at V and 4 bases at J, with 16 bases between the two ends. CDR3 length: 17 residues. CDR1 is SGDLS, CDR2 YYNGEE, per germline.

V is TRBV29-1 and J is TRBJ1-2, with D unclear. The CDR3 spans 12 residues. The ends were cut back, 6 bases at V and 5 bases at J, with 13 bases in the middle. Germline assignment: CDR1 SQVTM and CDR2 ANQGSEA. For the CDR3, the DNA is TGCAGCGTAGCCACAAGCCTTTATGGCTACACCTTC. It encodes CSVATSLYGYTF.

The CDR3 nucleotides read TGTGCCAGCAGTGAATATCGGTCAGGGCAAGAGACCCAGTACTTC. It codes for CASSEYRSGQETQYF. The chain couples TRBV25-1 to TRBJ2-5; D possibly corresponds to TRBD1 (5 bases). Per germline, CDR1 MGHDK and CDR2 SYGVNS. Trimming left V 0 bases short and J 2 bases short, with 10 bases between. The CDR3 is 15 amino acids.

The chain uses TRBV5-1 and TRBJ1-6; D may be TRBD1 (5 bases). In germline, CDR1 is SGHRS, CDR2 YFSETQ. The CDR3 extends over 17 amino acids. Deletions cut 2 bases from V and 8 bases from J, with 20 bases between. DNA of the CDR3: TGCGCCAGCAGCTTCGGGGCAGGGAGTATAGGAGATTCACCCCTCCACTTT. This translates into CASSFGAGSIGDSPLHF.

The chain carries TRBV21-1 and TRBJ2-6; the table names TRBD1, a call not compared with the DNA. TRBV21-1 constitutes a pseudogene. The CDR3 runs 17 residues. The CDR3 DNA follows: TGTGCCAGCAGCAAAGAACGAGGACATAATGGGGCCAACGTCCTGACTTTC. It specifies CASSKERGHNGANVLTF.

The chain carries TRBV7-9 and TRBJ1-5; no clear D gene. Trimming removed 3 bases from V and 6 bases from J, with 18 bases in between. CDR1 and CDR2 from the germline V gene are SEHNR and FQNEAQ (reference sequence). This CDR3 is 16 amino acids long. The CDR3 DNA reads as TGTGCCAGCAGCTTGGGTCCCGGGCGGGAGAGTCAGCCCCAGCATTTT. It translates to CASSLGPGRESQPQHF.

This clonotype appeared once. The chain is built from TRBV20-1 and TRBJ2-7; D gene ambiguous. V lost 0 bases and J lost 6, with 15 bases in between. CDR1 and CDR2 (germline): DFQATT, SNEGSKA (reference sequence). The CDR3 has 14 amino acids. CDR3 coding DNA: TGCAGTGCTAGAGATCTGGTCAACCTCGCCGAGCAGTACTTC. Translated: CSARDLVNLAEQYF.

The chain carries TRBV7-2 and TRBJ2-2; TRBD2 matches at 7 bases. The CDR3 length is 17 residues. The V segment lost 1 base and the J segment 2 bases; nucleotides outside the gene matches: 7. Germline V gene lookup returns CDR1 SGHTA and CDR2 FQGNSA. The CDR3 DNA follows: TGTGCCAGCAGCTTAGAAGGAAGCGGGGTTAACACCGGGGAGCTGTTTTTT. Protein product: CASSLEGSGVNTGELFF. Drawing the rest from reference TRBV7-2 and TRBJ2-2, the complete variable domain is GAGVSQSPSNKVTEKGKDVELRCDPISGHTALYWYRQSLGQGLEFLIYFQGNSAPDKSGLPSDRFSAERTGGSVSTLTIQRTQQEDSAVYLCASSLEGSGVNTGELFFGEGSRLTVL.

The rearrangement links TRBV14 to TRBJ1-1; D is unclear. The CDR3 runs 13 residues. V lost 0 bases and J lost 10, with 12 bases in between. Germline V CDR1 and CDR2: SGHDN, FVKESK. The CDR3 spells CASSQDEGYGAFF. In nucleotides, the CDR3 is TGTGCCAGCAGCCAAGATGAAGGTTATGGAGCTTTCTTT.